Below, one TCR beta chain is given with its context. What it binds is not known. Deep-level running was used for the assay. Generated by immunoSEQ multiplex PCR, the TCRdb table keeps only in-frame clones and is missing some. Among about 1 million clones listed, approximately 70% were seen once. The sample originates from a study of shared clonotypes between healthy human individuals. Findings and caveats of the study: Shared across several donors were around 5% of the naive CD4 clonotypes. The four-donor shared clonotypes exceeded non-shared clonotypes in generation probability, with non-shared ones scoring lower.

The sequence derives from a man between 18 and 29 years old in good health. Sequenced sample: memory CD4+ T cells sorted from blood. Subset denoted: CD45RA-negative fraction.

CDR3 sequence reads: CASSEGLLINGELFF. The CDR3 nucleotides read TGTGCCAGCAGCGAAGGCCTATTAATCAACGGGGAGCTGTTTTTT. This chain connects TRBV7-2 to TRBJ2-2; no clear D gene. This CDR3 region has 15 residues. Germline V gene lookup returns CDR1 SGHTA and CDR2 FQGNSA. V was pared by 5 bases and J by 7 bases, with 17 bases between.